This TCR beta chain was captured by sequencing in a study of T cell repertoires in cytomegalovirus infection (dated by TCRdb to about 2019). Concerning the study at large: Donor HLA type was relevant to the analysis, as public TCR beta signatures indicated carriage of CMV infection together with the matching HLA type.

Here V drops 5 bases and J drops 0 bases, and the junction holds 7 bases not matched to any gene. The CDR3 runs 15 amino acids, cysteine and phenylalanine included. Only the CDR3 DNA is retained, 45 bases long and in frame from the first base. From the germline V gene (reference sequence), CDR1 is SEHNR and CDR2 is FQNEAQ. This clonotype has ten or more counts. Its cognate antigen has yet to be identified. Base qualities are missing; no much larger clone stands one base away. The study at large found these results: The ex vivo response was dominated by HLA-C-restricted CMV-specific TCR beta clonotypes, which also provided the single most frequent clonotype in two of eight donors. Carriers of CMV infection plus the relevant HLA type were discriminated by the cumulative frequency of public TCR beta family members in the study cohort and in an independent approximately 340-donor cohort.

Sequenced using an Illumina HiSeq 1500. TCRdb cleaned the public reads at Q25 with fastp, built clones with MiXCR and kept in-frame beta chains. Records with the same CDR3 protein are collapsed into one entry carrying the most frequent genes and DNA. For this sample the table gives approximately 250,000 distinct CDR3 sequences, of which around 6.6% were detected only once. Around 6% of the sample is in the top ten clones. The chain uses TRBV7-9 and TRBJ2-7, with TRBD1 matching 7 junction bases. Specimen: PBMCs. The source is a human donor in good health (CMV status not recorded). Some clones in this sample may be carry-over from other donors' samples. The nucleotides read TGTGCCAGCAGCCGCCCCGGACAGGACTCCTACGAGCAGTACTTC. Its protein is CASSRPGQDSYEQYF.